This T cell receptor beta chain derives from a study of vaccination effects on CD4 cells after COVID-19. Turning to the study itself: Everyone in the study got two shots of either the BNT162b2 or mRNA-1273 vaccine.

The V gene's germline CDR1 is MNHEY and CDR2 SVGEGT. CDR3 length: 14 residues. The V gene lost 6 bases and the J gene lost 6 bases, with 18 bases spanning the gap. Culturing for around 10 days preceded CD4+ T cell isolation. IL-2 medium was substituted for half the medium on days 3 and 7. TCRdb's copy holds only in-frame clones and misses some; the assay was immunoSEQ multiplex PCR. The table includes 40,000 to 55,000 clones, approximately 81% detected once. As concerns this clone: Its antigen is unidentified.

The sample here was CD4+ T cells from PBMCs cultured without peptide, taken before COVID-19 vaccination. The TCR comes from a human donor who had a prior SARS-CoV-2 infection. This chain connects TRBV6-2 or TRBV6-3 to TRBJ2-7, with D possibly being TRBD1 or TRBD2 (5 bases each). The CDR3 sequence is CASSGTLKKGEQYF. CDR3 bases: TGTGCCAGCAGCGGGACGCTGAAAAAGGGCGAGCAGTACTTC.